The T cell receptor beta chain under discussion was sequenced for a study of OX40 agonist ivuxolimab in advanced cancers. Overall study findings and caveats: Partly responding patients at 0.1-3.0 mg/kg showed some of the smallest clonal expansion. Some nonresponders likewise displayed low normalized T-cell clonal expansion. CD4+ T cells averaged fewer expanded clones than CD8+ T cells. Antigen specificity remained undetermined for the expanded peripheral T cells.

With respect to this clone: The antigen is undetermined.

Some clones are missing from TCRdb's copy, which holds only in-frame ones; the method was immunoSEQ multiplex PCR. Here the sample spans tens of thousands of clones, 75% to 85% being singletons. The sequencing used CD4+ or CD8+ T cells sorted from blood, collected in a trial of the OX40 agonist ivuxolimab. The TCR was taken from an adult with an advanced solid tumor such as melanoma, head and neck, liver or kidney cancer.

The CDR3 protein is CASTGGNSPLHF. Here the CDR3 DNA reads TGTGCCAGCACGGGGGGAAATTCACCCCTCCACTTT. V usage is TRBV6-5 and J usage is TRBJ1-6, with D possibly being TRBD1 (5 bases). CDR3 length: 12 amino acids. V lost 7 bases, J lost 7 bases, and 8 bases lay in between. CDR1 MNHEY and CDR2 SVGAGI come from the germline V gene.